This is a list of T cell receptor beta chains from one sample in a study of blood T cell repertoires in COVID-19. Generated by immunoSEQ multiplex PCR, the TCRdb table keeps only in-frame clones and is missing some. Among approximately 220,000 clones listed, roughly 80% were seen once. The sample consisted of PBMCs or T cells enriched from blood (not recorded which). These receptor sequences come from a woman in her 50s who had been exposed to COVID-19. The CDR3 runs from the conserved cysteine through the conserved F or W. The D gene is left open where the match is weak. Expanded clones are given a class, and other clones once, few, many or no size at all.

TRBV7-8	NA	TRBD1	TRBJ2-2	CASSGDRGGGELFF	TGTGCCAGCAGCGGGGACAGGGGCGGCGGGGAGCTGTTTTTT
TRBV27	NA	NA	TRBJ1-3	CASMFRAGNTIYF	TGTGCCAGCATGTTCAGGGCTGGAAACACCATATATTTT
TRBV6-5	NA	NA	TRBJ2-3	CASSGLTDTQYF	TGTGCCAGCAGCGGACTGACAGATACGCAGTATTTT
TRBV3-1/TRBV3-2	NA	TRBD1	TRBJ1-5	CASSPGTVESQPQHF	TGTGCCAGCAGCCCAGGGACAGTCGAATCCCAGCCCCAGCATTTT
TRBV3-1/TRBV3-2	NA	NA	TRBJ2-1	CASSPLLGGSNEQFF	TGTGCCAGCAGCCCTTTGTTAGGGGGTTCCAATGAGCAGTTCTTC
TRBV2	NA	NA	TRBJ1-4	CASRDTENEKLFF	TGTGCCAGCAGGGATACAGAAAATGAAAAACTGTTTTTT
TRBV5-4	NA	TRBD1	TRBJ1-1	CASSAGRDRAEAFF	TGTGCCAGCAGCGCGGGTCGGGACAGGGCTGAAGCTTTCTTT
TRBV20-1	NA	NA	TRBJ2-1	CSARNRDEQFF	TGCAGTGCTAGGAACAGGGATGAGCAGTTCTTC
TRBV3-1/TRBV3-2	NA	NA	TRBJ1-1	CASSQRRGIWTEAFF	TGTGCCAGCAGCCAACGGCGGGGGATCTGGACTGAAGCTTTCTTT
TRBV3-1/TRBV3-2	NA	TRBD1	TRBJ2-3	CASSRAGTGIDTQYF	TGTGCCAGCAGCCGAGCCGGGACAGGGATAGATACGCAGTATTTT
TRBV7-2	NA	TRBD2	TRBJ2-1	CASSLAVAGGNEQFF	TGTGCCAGCAGCTTAGCGGTAGCGGGGGGGAATGAGCAGTTCTTC
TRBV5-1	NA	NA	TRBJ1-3	CASSLYSGNTIYF	TGCGCCAGCAGCTTATACTCTGGAAACACCATATATTTT
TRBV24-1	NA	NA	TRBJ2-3	CATSDTGGLDTQYF	TGTGCCACCAGTGACACGGGGGGCCTGGATACGCAGTATTTT
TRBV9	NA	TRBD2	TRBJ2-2	CASSVYQGGLAANTGELFF	TGTGCCAGCAGCGTTTATCAGGGAGGACTAGCAGCTAACACCGGGGAGCTGTTTTTT
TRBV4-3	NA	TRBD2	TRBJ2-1	CASSQEGGGPQYNEQFF	TGCGCCAGCAGCCAAGAAGGCGGGGGGCCTCAATACAATGAGCAGTTCTTC
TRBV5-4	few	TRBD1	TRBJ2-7	CASSLGQGGGYEQYF	TGTGCCAGCAGCTTGGGACAGGGGGGTGGGTACGAGCAGTACTTC
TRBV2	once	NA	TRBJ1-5	CASSTGRVNQPQHF	TGTGCCAGCAGTACAGGGAGAGTTAATCAGCCCCAGCATTTT
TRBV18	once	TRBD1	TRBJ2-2	CASSPIGQGMNTGELFF	TGTGCCAGCTCACCAATCGGACAGGGGATGAACACCGGGGAGCTGTTTTTT
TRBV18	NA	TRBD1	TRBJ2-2	CASSRGTGTANTGELFF	TGTGCCAGCTCTAGGGGAACCGGGACAGCGAACACCGGGGAGCTGTTTTTT
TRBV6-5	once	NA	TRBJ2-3	CASSHSSDTQYF	TGTGCCAGCAGTCACAGTTCAGATACGCAGTATTTT
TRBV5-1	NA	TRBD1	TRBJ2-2	CASSLGTGTNTGELFF	TGCGCCAGCAGCTTGGGGACAGGGACGAACACCGGGGAGCTGTTTTTT
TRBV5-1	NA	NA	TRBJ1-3	CASSLTGPGNTIYF	TGCGCCAGCAGCTTGACAGGGCCTGGAAACACCATATATTTT
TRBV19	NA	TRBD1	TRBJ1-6	CASSIDTQGASSPLHF	TGTGCCAGTAGTATAGATACCCAGGGGGCGAGTTCACCCCTCCACTTT
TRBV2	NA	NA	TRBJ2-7	CASSEGATVSSYEQYF	TGTGCCAGCAGTGAAGGAGCGACGGTTAGCTCCTACGAGCAGTACTTC
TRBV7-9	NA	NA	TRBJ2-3	CASSLGQAADTQYF	TGTGCCAGCAGCTTAGGGCAGGCTGCGGATACGCAGTATTTT
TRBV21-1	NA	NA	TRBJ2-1	CASSMGHEQFF	TGTGCCAGCAGCATGGGGCATGAGCAGTTCTTC
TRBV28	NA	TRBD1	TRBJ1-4	CASSSTGGNEKLFF	TGTGCCAGCAGTTCTACAGGGGGCAATGAAAAACTGTTTTTT
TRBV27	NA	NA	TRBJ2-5	CASSYEDQETQYF	TGTGCCAGCAGTTACGAGGACCAAGAGACCCAGTACTTC
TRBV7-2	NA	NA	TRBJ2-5	CASTLETSRGETQYF	TGTGCCAGCACCTTAGAGACCTCAAGAGGAGAGACCCAGTACTTC
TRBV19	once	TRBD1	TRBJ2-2	CASSTRRQGRNTGELFF	TGTGCCAGTAGTACTCGACGACAGGGACGAAACACCGGGGAGCTGTTTTTT
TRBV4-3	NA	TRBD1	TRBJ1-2	CASSHLGQDLYGYTF	TGCGCCAGCAGCCACCTGGGACAGGACCTCTATGGCTACACCTTC
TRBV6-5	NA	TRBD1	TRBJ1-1	CASSRQGSTEAFF	TGTGCCAGCAGTAGACAGGGATCCACTGAAGCTTTCTTT
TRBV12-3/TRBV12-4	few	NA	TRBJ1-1	CASIARRGEAFF	TGTGCCAGCATCGCTAGACGGGGGGAAGCTTTCTTT
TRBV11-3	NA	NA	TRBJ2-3	CASSVGGGGPIGTQYF	TGTGCCAGCAGCGTTGGGGGAGGGGGGCCTATTGGCACGCAGTATTTT
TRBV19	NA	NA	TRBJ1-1	CASKVQGIDTEAFF	TGTGCCAGTAAAGTCCAGGGGATCGACACTGAAGCTTTCTTT
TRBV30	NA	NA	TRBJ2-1	CAWSVGGDEQFF	TGTGCCTGGAGTGTGGGGGGAGACGAGCAGTTCTTC
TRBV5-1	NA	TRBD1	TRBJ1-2	CASSLRTGGLYGYTF	TGCGCCAGCAGCTTAAGGACAGGGGGACTTTATGGCTACACCTTC
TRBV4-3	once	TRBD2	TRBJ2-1	CASSSNLLAGGDNEQFF	TGCGCCAGCAGCTCTAACCTTCTAGCGGGGGGTGACAATGAGCAGTTCTTC
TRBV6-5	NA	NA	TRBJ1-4	CASSLGGEKLFF	TGTGCCAGCAGTTTAGGAGGGGAAAAACTGTTTTTT
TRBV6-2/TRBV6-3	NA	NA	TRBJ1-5	CASSPGLDQPQHF	TGTGCCAGCAGTCCGGGACTTGATCAACCCCAGCATTTT
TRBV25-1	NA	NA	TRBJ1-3	CASSLPGSGGNTIYF	TGTGCCAGCAGTCTTCCGGGGTCGGGTGGAAACACCATATATTTT
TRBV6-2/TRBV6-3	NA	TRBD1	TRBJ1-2	CASSLDRSYGYTF	TGTGCCAGCAGTCTGGACAGGAGCTATGGCTACACCTTC
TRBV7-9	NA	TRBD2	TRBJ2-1	CASSLTSGGSYNEQFF	TGTGCCAGCAGCTTAACTAGCGGTGGCTCCTACAATGAGCAGTTCTTC
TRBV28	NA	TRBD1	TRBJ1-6	CASSFPDRANSPLHF	TGTGCCAGCAGTTTCCCTGACAGGGCCAATTCACCCCTCCACTTT
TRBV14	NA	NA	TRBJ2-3	CASSQGSAVSIDTQYF	TGTGCCAGCAGCCAAGGTTCGGCTGTTAGCATAGATACGCAGTATTTT
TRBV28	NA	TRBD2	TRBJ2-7	CASSFAGGRYEQYF	TGTGCCAGCAGTTTTGCGGGGGGTAGGTACGAGCAGTACTTC
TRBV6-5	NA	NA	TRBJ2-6	CATSTENSGANVLTF	TGTGCCACCTCGACGGAGAACTCTGGGGCCAACGTCCTGACTTTC
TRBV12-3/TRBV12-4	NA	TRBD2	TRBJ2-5	CASSFAGEETQYF	TGTGCCAGCAGTTTTGCGGGGGAGGAGACCCAGTACTTC
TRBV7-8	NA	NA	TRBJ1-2	CASSLQTGGYTF	TGTGCCAGCAGCTTGCAAACGGGTGGCTACACCTTC
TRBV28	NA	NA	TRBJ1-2	CASSFRGVGSNGYTF	TGTGCCAGCAGTTTCCGGGGAGTGGGGTCTAATGGCTACACCTTC
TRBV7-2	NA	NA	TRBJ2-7	CASSLAGGPYEQYF	TGTGCCAGCAGCTTAGCGGGGGGGCCCTACGAGCAGTACTTC
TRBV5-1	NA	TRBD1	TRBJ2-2	CASSRERGQGTGELFF	TGCGCCAGCAGCAGAGAAAGGGGACAGGGCACCGGGGAGCTGTTTTTT
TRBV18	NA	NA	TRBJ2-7	CASSPSLQIEQYF	TGTGCCAGCTCACCGAGTTTACAGATTGAGCAGTACTTC
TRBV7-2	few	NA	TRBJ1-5	CASSPIPGAQPQHF	TGTGCCAGCAGCCCCATTCCAGGGGCTCAGCCCCAGCATTTT
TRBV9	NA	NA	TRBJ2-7	CASSVVEEGEQYF	TGTGCCAGCAGCGTAGTGGAGGAGGGCGAGCAGTACTTC
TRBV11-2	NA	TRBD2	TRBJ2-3	CASSHWTSGPPDTQYF	TGTGCCAGCAGCCACTGGACTAGTGGGCCCCCAGATACGCAGTATTTT